Below are 27 T cell receptor beta chains sequenced from a single sample in a study of CDR3 diversity in severe acne (dated by TCRdb to between 2018 and 2021). Library preparation was by PCR. Reads for this sample came from an Illumina HiSeq 2000. TCRdb applied fastp at Q25 and MiXCR to the public reads, then kept only in-frame beta chains. Rows merge per CDR3 protein into single entries with the most common DNA and genes. This sample comprises over 90,000 distinct CDR3 sequences, roughly 51% of them detected only once. The ten top clones hold about an eighth of the sample. The sequenced material came from blood. The receptors were gathered from a male donor with acne.

Only one count was recorded for this clonotype. The chain has TRBV2 and TRBJ2-2, with 12 bases aligning to TRBD2. The germline V gene encodes CDR1 SNHLY and CDR2 FYNNEI. CDR3 size: 14 residues. V lost 8 bases, J lost 4 bases, and 2 bases stayed unmatched. The CDR3 loop reads CASLAGGGTGELFF. CDR3 coding DNA: TGTGCCAGCCTAGCGGGAGGGGGCACCGGGGAGCTGTTTTTT.

This chain connects TRBV25-1 to TRBJ2-3, with a weak D call TRBD1 (5 bases). V lost 8 bases and J 5 bases, leaving 20 bases between the germline ends. This CDR3 spans 15 amino acids. Germline V gives CDR1 MGHDK, CDR2 SYGVNS. CDR3 in DNA: TGTGCCAGCCGTCCCTGGGGCTTAGGTGTAGATACGCAGTATTTT. Encoded protein: CASRPWGLGVDTQYF.

This clonotype was seen ten or more times. This chain links TRBV9 with TRBJ1-1; D is unclear. The CDR3 loop spans 13 amino acids. Germline CDR1 and CDR2: SGDLS and YYNGEE. V was cut by 4 bases and J by 10 bases, with 17 bases left in between. CDR3 amino acids: CASSQTTSEPAFF. CDR3 nucleotides: TGTGCCAGCAGCCAAACGACTTCCGAACCAGCTTTCTTT.

This clonotype was seen many times. The chain joins TRBV24-1 to TRBJ2-5; D possibly corresponds to TRBD1 (5 bases). This CDR3 is 16 amino acids long. The ends were cut back, 1 base at V and 0 bases at J, with 11 bases in the middle. CDR1 is KGHDR, CDR2 SFDVKD, per germline. The CDR3 DNA sequence: TGTGCCACCAGTGATTTTACCAGGACAAACCAAGAGACCCAGTACTTC. This translates into CATSDFTRTNQETQYF.

Of note for this clonotype: At one of its ends the junction is not consistent with the germline gene, which may arise from a read error. The gene calls are TRBV5-1 and TRBJ2-1, with a tentative D call TRBD1 (5 bases). The CDR3 has 15 residues. Germline CDR1 SGHRS, CDR2 YFSETQ. The CDR3 DNA sequence: TGCGCCAGCAGCTCAACCAGGGTTTCCTACACTGAGCAATCCTTC. Translated: CASSSTRVSYTEQSF.

Many counts were recorded for this clonotype. The rearrangement joins TRBV19 to TRBJ1-1; no reliable D call. The germline V and J ends were trimmed by 7 bases and 4 bases, with 10 bases remaining between them. In germline, CDR1 is LNHDA, CDR2 SQIVND (reference sequence). The CDR3 has 12 residues. The CDR3: CASTSRGTEAFF. Written as DNA, the CDR3 is TGTGCCAGTACATCCCGCGGCACTGAAGCTTTCTTT.

With regard to this clonotype: Given a much more abundant clone one base away, this may be a read error. No DNA is shown, since the ends of the CDR3 on it are uncertain; the CDR3 is the one TCRdb lists. The chain is built from TRBV6-6 and TRBJ2-7; the table gives TRBD2 as D, unverified against the DNA. A total of 16 residues make up the CDR3, ends included. Germline-derived CDR1 and CDR2 are MNHNY and SVGAGI (reference sequence). CDR3: CASTVAAGAPTLEQHF.

The V gene is TRBV7-3, the J gene TRBJ1-4; weak D call: TRBD1 (5 bases). Trimming pared 3 bases from V and 2 bases from J, leaving 13 bases between. Germline CDR1 is SGHTA and CDR2 is FQGTGA. The CDR3 loop spans 16 amino acids. The CDR3 DNA reads TGTGCCAGCAGCTTCCCGGGACCGGATACTAATGAAAAACTGTTTTTT. Translation: CASSFPGPDTNEKLFF.

Concerning this clonotype itself: One end of the junction is discordant with germline, which a read error may explain. The V and J genes are TRBV5-1 and TRBJ2-7; D tentatively reads TRBD1 or TRBD2 (5 bases each). This CDR3 comprises 14 residues. CDR1 is SGHRS, CDR2 YFSETQ, per germline. The CDR3 nucleotides are TGTGCCAGCAGCTTACCTAGCAGGGAGTACGAGCAGTACTTC. Its protein product is CASSLPSREYEQYF.

As to this clonotype: One junction end does not reproduce the germline sequence, and a read error may be involved. V and J are TRBV20-1 and TRBJ2-7, with 7 nucleotides matching TRBD1. The CDR3 loop spans 14 amino acids. Germline assignment: CDR1 DFQATT and CDR2 SNEGSKA (reference sequence). In DNA, the CDR3 is TGCAGTGCTAGAGTGACAGGGATCTCCTCCGAGCAGTACTTC. Residues: CSARVTGISSEQYF.

This clonotype was picked up many times. This chain links TRBV7-9 with TRBJ2-5; 7 bases align to TRBD2. Germline-derived CDR1 and CDR2 are SEHNR and FQNEAQ (reference sequence). The CDR3 covers 13 residues. Trimming cost V 3 bases and J 5 bases; bases outside gene matches: 3. The CDR3 spells CASSFTGGETQYF. The CDR3 coding sequence is TGTGCCAGCAGCTTTACGGGAGGCGAGACCCAGTACTTC. The whole variable domain, remainder taken from reference TRBV7-9 and TRBJ2-5, is DTGVSQNPRHKITKRGQNVTFRCDPISEHNRLYWYRQTLGQGPEFLTYFQNEAQLEKSRLLSDRFSAERPKGSFSTLEIQRTEQGDSAMYLCASSFTGGETQYFGPGTRLLVL.

This clonotype was observed at least ten times. V and J are TRBV24-1 and TRBJ2-5; D unclear. Trimming removed 1 base from V and 4 bases from J, with 12 bases in between. The CDR3 runs 15 residues. Per germline, CDR1 KGHDR and CDR2 SFDVKD. CDR3 in DNA: TGTGCCACCAGTGATTTAAACGTAAACCGAGAGACCCAGTACTTC. Translated, it gives CATSDLNVNRETQYF.

This clonotype occurred many times. J is TRBJ2-2 and V is TRBV5-8; D ambiguous. There are 11 residues in the CDR3. The V gene lost 6 bases and the J gene lost 8 bases, with 8 bases spanning the gap. Germline V gene lookup returns CDR1 SGHTS and CDR2 YDEGEE. The CDR3 is CASKPSGELFF. CDR3 DNA sequence: TGTGCCAGCAAACCTTCTGGGGAGCTGTTTTTT.

J is TRBJ1-4 and V is TRBV13; tentatively, D is TRBD1 (6 bases). The germline V gene encodes CDR1 PRHDT and CDR2 FYEKMQ (reference sequence). The CDR3 is made up of 15 amino acids. Trimming took 4 bases from V and 5 from J, leaving 14 bases between them. Here the CDR3 DNA reads TGTGCCAGCAGCTCCCACAGGGCACCCAATGAAAAACTGTTTTTT. Its translation: CASSSHRAPNEKLFF.

This clonotype was picked up many times. The genes are TRBV2 and TRBJ1-6; tentatively, D is TRBD1 (5 bases). The CDR3 spans 13 residues. V was shortened by 6 bases and J by 10 bases, with 13 bases between the two germline ends. The germline V gene encodes CDR1 SNHLY and CDR2 FYNNEI. The CDR3 is CASSDSRESPLHF. The CDR3 bases are TGTGCCAGCAGCGACAGCAGGGAGTCACCCCTCCACTTT.

The rearrangement uses TRBV15 and TRBJ2-7; TRBD1 agrees at 9 bases. This CDR3 is 14 amino acids long. Germline CDR1 LNHNV, CDR2 YYDKDF (reference sequence). With V trimmed by 8 bases and J by 6 bases, 11 bases remained unmatched. DNA of the CDR3: TGTGCCACCTCTTACAGGGGGCAGTTATGCGAGCAGTACTTC. Its translation: CATSYRGQLCEQYF. Complete variable domain (other parts from reference TRBV15 and TRBJ2-7): DAMVIQNPRYQVTQFGKPVTLSCSQTLNHNVMYWYQQKSSQAPKLLFHYYDKDFNNEADTPDNFQSRRPNTSFCFLDIRSPGLGDTAMYLCATSYRGQLCEQYFGPGTRLTVT.

V usage is TRBV3-1 and J usage is TRBJ2-7; 9 bases line up with TRBD1. This CDR3 contains 15 residues. The germline CDR1 and CDR2 sequences are LGHDT and YNNKEL (reference sequence). Trimming removed 4 bases from V and 5 bases from J; junction bases left unmatched: 9. The DNA for the CDR3 is TGTGCCAGCAGCCGATTCCCGGGACAGGGCGACGAGCAGTACTTC. Its translation is CASSRFPGQGDEQYF.

This clonotype was seen ten or more times. DNA of the CDR3: TGTGCCATCAGTGAGTCAGGGGAAGATAGCGGGAGGGCCGGATCCTACAATGAGCAGTTCTTC. The encoded protein is CAISESGEDSGRAGSYNEQFF. The chain carries TRBV10-3 and TRBJ2-1, with 11 nucleotides matching TRBD2. This CDR3 is 21 amino acids long. Germline V gene lookup returns CDR1 ENHRY and CDR2 SYGVKD. Trimming at V came to 0 bases and at J to 1 base, leaving 14 bases not matched to a gene.

The genes are TRBV5-6 and TRBJ1-4; D gene ambiguous. V was cut by 10 bases and J by 12 bases, with 16 bases left in between. This CDR3 region has 11 residues. Germline V gene data show CDR1 as SGHDT and CDR2 as YYEEEE. The CDR3 DNA reads TGTGCCTGGAGGCGCGAGGACCAACTGTTTTTT. It yields the protein CAWRREDQLFF. The complete variable domain, with remaining parts taken from reference TRBV5-6 and TRBJ1-4, reads DAGVTQSPTHLIKTRGQQVTLRCSPKSGHDTVSWYQQALGQGPQFIFQYYEEEERQRGNFPDRFSGHQFPNYSSELNVNALLLGDSALYLCAWRREDQLFFGSGTQLSVL.

On this clonotype: A much larger clone is a single base away; this may be a read error. The CDR3 DNA follows: TGTGCCAGTAGTGCGTATGGGACTAGCGGGGTCAATGGGCAGTTCTTC. Its translation: CASSAYGTSGVNGQFF. This chain links TRBV19 with TRBJ2-1; 13 nucleotides agree with TRBD2. Germline V lookup: CDR1 LNHDA, CDR2 SQIVND (reference sequence). The CDR3 spans 16 residues.

There are many counts of this clonotype. The chain links TRBV5-1 to TRBJ2-1; D is undetermined. The V end lost 0 bases, the J end lost 3 bases, and 4 bases lay between the germline ends. Germline loops: CDR1 SGHRS, CDR2 YFSETQ. The CDR3 runs to 13 residues. In nucleotides, the CDR3 is TGCGCCAGCAGCTTGGAAGACTACAATGAGCAGTTCTTC. Its translation: CASSLEDYNEQFF. Filled out from reference TRBV5-1 and TRBJ2-1, the complete variable domain reads KAGVTQTPRYLIKTRGQQVTLSCSPISGHRSVSWYQQTPGQGLQFLFEYFSETQRNKGNFPGRFSGRQFSNSRSEMNVSTLELGDSALYLCASSLEDYNEQFFGPGTRLTVL.

This clonotype was found many times. A much larger clone differs from this one at a single base, so this may be a read error. The V call is TRBV25-1, the J call TRBJ2-5; D is ambiguous. This CDR3 is built from 13 residues. In germline, CDR1 is MGHDK, CDR2 SYGVNS. CDR3 sequence reads: CASSLTAQEIQYF. In DNA form, the CDR3 reads TGTGCCAGCAGTTTGACTGCTCAAGAGATCCAGTACTTC.

The chain recombines TRBV7-2 with TRBJ2-7; 7 nucleotides match TRBD2. Germline-derived CDR1 and CDR2 are SGHTA and FQGNSA. The CDR3 loop spans 15 amino acids. V shed 0 bases and J 3 bases; nucleotides not matched to a gene: 5. The CDR3 protein is CASSLAASGNYEQYF. The CDR3 nucleotides are TGTGCCAGCAGCTTAGCCGCTAGCGGAAACTACGAGCAGTACTTC. Looking up the rest from reference TRBV7-2 and TRBJ2-7 gives the full variable domain: GAGVSQSPSNKVTEKGKDVELRCDPISGHTALYWYRQSLGQGLEFLIYFQGNSAPDKSGLPSDRFSAERTGGSVSTLTIQRTQQEDSAVYLCASSLAASGNYEQYFGPGTRLTVT.

At least ten counts were recorded for this clonotype. The chain joins TRBV19 to TRBJ2-7, with D hard to call. The CDR3 length is 14 residues. V was cut by 2 bases and J by 1 base, with 9 bases left in between. From germline, CDR1 is LNHDA and CDR2 SQIVND (reference sequence). In DNA form, the CDR3 reads TGTGCCAGTAGTATAATGGGCAGTTCCTACGAGCAGTACTTC. This translates into CASSIMGSSYEQYF.

V is TRBV7-8 and J is TRBJ2-5, with 9 bases fitting TRBD2. This CDR3 is 18 amino acids long. Per the germline V gene, CDR1 is SGHVS and CDR2 is FQNEAQ. Trimming removed 0 bases from V and 3 bases from J; junction bases left unmatched: 11. The CDR3 protein is CASSLATGGRALEETQYF. Written as DNA, the CDR3 is TGTGCCAGCAGCTTAGCAACTGGCGGGAGGGCCTTGGAAGAGACCCAGTACTTC. The entire variable domain, with the rest obtained from reference TRBV7-8 and TRBJ2-5, is as follows: GAGVSQSPRYKVAKRGQDVALRCDPISGHVSLFWYQQALGQGPEFLTYFQNEAQLDKSGLPSDRFFAERPEGSVSTLKIQRTQQEDSAVYLCASSLATGGRALEETQYFGPGTRLLVL.

This clonotype was seen a few times. The chain couples TRBV10-3 to TRBJ2-6, with D unclear. This CDR3 comprises 14 residues. The ends were cut back, 3 bases at V and 4 bases at J, with 7 bases in the middle. The germline CDR1 and CDR2 sequences are ENHRY and SYGVKD. In DNA, the CDR3 is TGTGCCATCAGTGATAGGTCAGGGGCCAACGTCCTGACTTTC. It yields the protein CAISDRSGANVLTF.

The V gene is TRBV6-6, the J gene TRBJ2-7; the D gene is possibly TRBD1 (5 bases). V lost 5 bases and J 4 bases, leaving 18 bases between the germline ends. The V gene's germline CDR1 is MNHNY and CDR2 SVGAGI (reference sequence). This CDR3 region has 15 residues. This CDR3 reads CASSDGHERQYEQYF. CDR3 DNA: TGTGCCAGCAGTGACGGACACGAACGTCAGTACGAGCAGTACTTC.